These T cell receptor beta chains were read from a single sample in a study of Ad26.COV2.S vaccination and SARS-CoV-2 variants. Some clones are missing from TCRdb's copy, which holds only in-frame ones; the method was immunoSEQ multiplex PCR. The sample holds about 390,000 clones, about 85% seen once. This sample comprised peripheral blood, obtained in a trial of Ad26.COV2.S vaccine versus placebo. Every receptor here comes from a person aged 18-60 years who received the Ad26.COV2.S COVID-19 vaccine or a placebo. CDR3s include the opening cysteine and the closing phenylalanine or tryptophan. Each record gives: V gene, J gene, clone size, D gene, CDR3 protein, CDR3 DNA. A D gene is named only where the DNA matches it firmly. Not every row has a clone size; where given, it reads once, few, many or a size class.

V gene: TRBV7-9
J gene: TRBJ2-3
clone size: -
D gene: TRBD2
CDR3 protein: CASSLRRLAGGTDTQYF
CDR3 DNA: TGTGCCAGCAGCTTACGAAGACTAGCGGGGGGTACAGATACGCAGTATTTT

V gene: TRBV20-1
J gene: TRBJ1-2
clone size: -
D gene: -
CDR3 protein: CSARTDGYTF
CDR3 DNA: TGCAGTGCTCGGACGGACGGCTACACCTTC

V gene: TRBV3-1/TRBV3-2
J gene: TRBJ1-6
clone size: -
D gene: -
CDR3 protein: CASSQEEGPYSPLHF
CDR3 DNA: TGTGCCAGCAGCCAAGAAGAGGGACCCTATTCACCCCTCCACTTT

V gene: TRBV1
J gene: TRBJ2-1
clone size: -
D gene: -
CDR3 protein: CTSSQIAGGPMNEQFF
CDR3 DNA: TGCACCAGCAGCCAAATAGCGGGGGGGCCGATGAATGAGCAGTTCTTC

V gene: TRBV5-1
J gene: TRBJ2-1
clone size: -
D gene: TRBD2
CDR3 protein: CASSAGTRPNIYNEQFF
CDR3 DNA: TGCGCCAGCAGCGCCGGGACTAGACCTAATATCTACAATGAGCAGTTCTTC

V gene: TRBV19
J gene: TRBJ2-7
clone size: -
D gene: TRBD1
CDR3 protein: CASRDRDYEQYF
CDR3 DNA: TGTGCCAGTAGGGACAGGGACTACGAGCAGTACTTC

V gene: TRBV5-6
J gene: TRBJ2-7
clone size: -
D gene: -
CDR3 protein: CASSLVGGRSSEQYF
CDR3 DNA: TGTGCCAGCAGCTTGGTGGGCGGGCGTTCCAGCGAGCAGTACTTC

V gene: TRBV30
J gene: TRBJ1-5
clone size: -
D gene: TRBD1
CDR3 protein: CAWPGQGICNQPQHF
CDR3 DNA: TGTGCCTGGCCGGGACAGGGGATTTGCAATCAGCCCCAGCATTTT

V gene: TRBV5-5
J gene: TRBJ1-5
clone size: once
D gene: -
CDR3 protein: CASLPPQPQHF
CDR3 DNA: TGTGCCAGCCTTCCGCCTCAGCCCCAGCATTTT

V gene: TRBV7-2
J gene: TRBJ2-7
clone size: few
D gene: -
CDR3 protein: CASSLDRYSTYEQYF
CDR3 DNA: TGTGCCAGCAGCTTAGATCGGTACAGCACCTACGAGCAGTACTTC

V gene: TRBV7-2
J gene: TRBJ1-6
clone size: -
D gene: TRBD1
CDR3 protein: CASRPTGGSYNSPLHF
CDR3 DNA: TGTGCCAGCAGACCTACAGGGGGCTCCTATAATTCACCCCTCCACTTT

V gene: TRBV11-2
J gene: TRBJ2-6
clone size: once
D gene: -
CDR3 protein: CASSLTAVVLTF
CDR3 DNA: TGTGCCAGCAGCTTAACGGCGGTTGTCCTGACTTTC

V gene: TRBV4-1
J gene: TRBJ1-3
clone size: -
D gene: TRBD1
CDR3 protein: CASSQERDRGSRNTIYF
CDR3 DNA: TGCGCCAGCAGCCAAGAAAGGGACAGGGGGTCCCGAAACACCATATATTTT

V gene: TRBV5-1
J gene: TRBJ2-5
clone size: -
D gene: TRBD1
CDR3 protein: CASSGGTGHQETQYF
CDR3 DNA: TGCGCCAGCAGCGGTGGGACAGGACACCAAGAGACCCAGTACTTC

V gene: TRBV3-1/TRBV3-2
J gene: TRBJ1-5
clone size: -
D gene: -
CDR3 protein: CASSQAIRWWGGNQPQHF
CDR3 DNA: TGTGCCAGCAGCCAAGCGATTCGTTGGTGGGGGGGTAATCAGCCCCAGCATTTT

V gene: TRBV27
J gene: TRBJ2-5
clone size: -
D gene: TRBD1
CDR3 protein: CASSLSQGAGQETQYF
CDR3 DNA: TGTGCCAGCAGTTTGTCCCAGGGGGCGGGCCAAGAGACCCAGTACTTC

V gene: TRBV3-1/TRBV3-2
J gene: TRBJ2-5
clone size: -
D gene: TRBD2
CDR3 protein: CASRLSGGGGETQYF
CDR3 DNA: TGTGCCAGCAGACTCTCTGGCGGGGGGGGAGAGACCCAGTACTTC

V gene: TRBV6-5
J gene: TRBJ1-5
clone size: -
D gene: -
CDR3 protein: CASHVDRFGNQPQHF
CDR3 DNA: TGTGCCAGCCACGTCGACAGGTTTGGCAATCAGCCCCAGCATTTT

V gene: TRBV12-3/TRBV12-4
J gene: TRBJ1-6
clone size: -
D gene: -
CDR3 protein: CASSRDFNSPLHF
CDR3 DNA: TGTGCCAGCAGCAGGGACTTTAATTCACCCCTCCACTTT

V gene: TRBV7-8
J gene: TRBJ1-5
clone size: -
D gene: -
CDR3 protein: CASSTRQSNQPQHF
CDR3 DNA: TGTGCCAGCAGCACCCGACAGTCGAATCAGCCCCAGCATTTT

V gene: TRBV7-8
J gene: TRBJ2-1
clone size: -
D gene: -
CDR3 protein: CASIRDKNYNEQFF
CDR3 DNA: TGTGCCAGCATCCGAGACAAGAATTACAATGAGCAGTTCTTC

V gene: TRBV4-1
J gene: TRBJ2-3
clone size: -
D gene: -
CDR3 protein: CASSQDPASLGTDTQYF
CDR3 DNA: TGCGCCAGCAGCCAAGATCCCGCTAGTCTTGGCACAGATACGCAGTATTTT

V gene: TRBV4-1
J gene: TRBJ1-1
clone size: -
D gene: -
CDR3 protein: CASSRTQGNTEAFF
CDR3 DNA: TGCGCCAGCAGCCGAACACAGGGGAACACTGAAGCTTTCTTT

V gene: TRBV3-1/TRBV3-2
J gene: TRBJ1-2
clone size: -
D gene: -
CDR3 protein: CASSQGRSGPTWTF
CDR3 DNA: TGTGCCAGCAGCCAAGGTCGGAGCGGACCAACTTGGACCTTC

V gene: TRBV6-1
J gene: TRBJ1-4
clone size: -
D gene: -
CDR3 protein: CASSEALGQANEKLFF
CDR3 DNA: TGTGCCAGCAGTGAAGCGCTGGGACAAGCTAATGAAAAACTGTTTTTT

V gene: TRBV2
J gene: TRBJ1-2
clone size: -
D gene: -
CDR3 protein: CASSGTYGYTF
CDR3 DNA: TGTGCCAGCAGTGGAACCTATGGCTACACCTTC

V gene: TRBV15
J gene: TRBJ2-3
clone size: -
D gene: -
CDR3 protein: CATSKGPPDTQYF
CDR3 DNA: TGTGCCACCAGCAAAGGACCCCCGGATACGCAGTATTTT

V gene: TRBV6-1
J gene: TRBJ1-1
clone size: -
D gene: -
CDR3 protein: CASSGVLGTKNTEAFF
CDR3 DNA: TGTGCCAGCAGTGGTGTACTCGGGACAAAGAACACTGAAGCTTTCTTT

V gene: TRBV6-1
J gene: TRBJ1-5
clone size: -
D gene: -
CDR3 protein: CASSEATLRRVRGNQPQHF
CDR3 DNA: TGTGCCAGCAGTGAAGCTACCCTGCGGAGGGTGAGGGGCAATCAGCCCCAGCATTTT

V gene: TRBV7-2
J gene: TRBJ2-1
clone size: -
D gene: TRBD2
CDR3 protein: CASSLASGRANNEQFF
CDR3 DNA: TGTGCCAGCAGCTTAGCGAGCGGGAGGGCTAACAATGAGCAGTTCTTC

V gene: TRBV19
J gene: TRBJ2-3
clone size: -
D gene: -
CDR3 protein: CASSMQGADTQYF
CDR3 DNA: TGTGCCAGTAGTATGCAGGGCGCAGATACGCAGTATTTT

V gene: TRBV9
J gene: TRBJ2-3
clone size: -
D gene: TRBD2
CDR3 protein: CASSAGLAGLRDTQYF
CDR3 DNA: TGTGCCAGCAGCGCCGGACTAGCGGGGCTGAGGGATACGCAGTATTTT

V gene: TRBV11-2
J gene: TRBJ2-7
clone size: few
D gene: -
CDR3 protein: CASSLSPGGTYEQYF
CDR3 DNA: TGTGCCAGCAGCTTAAGCCCGGGCGGAACCTACGAGCAGTACTTC

V gene: TRBV19
J gene: TRBJ2-7
clone size: -
D gene: -
CDR3 protein: CASSTTGEDEQYF
CDR3 DNA: TGTGCCAGTAGTACGACGGGAGAGGACGAGCAGTACTTC

V gene: TRBV5-1
J gene: TRBJ2-7
clone size: -
D gene: -
CDR3 protein: CASSFGTEGKYF
CDR3 DNA: TGCGCCAGCAGCTTTGGTACCGAAGGGAAGTACTTC

V gene: TRBV4-1
J gene: TRBJ2-6
clone size: -
D gene: -
CDR3 protein: CASSQVGGANVLTF
CDR3 DNA: TGCGCCAGCAGCCAAGTGGGAGGGGCCAACGTCCTGACTTTC

V gene: TRBV4-3
J gene: TRBJ2-7
clone size: -
D gene: -
CDR3 protein: CASSQGPGHFSYEQYF
CDR3 DNA: TGCGCCAGCAGCCAAGGCCCCGGACATTTCTCCTACGAGCAGTACTTC

V gene: TRBV7-8
J gene: TRBJ2-2
clone size: -
D gene: -
CDR3 protein: CASSLQGTVTGELFF
CDR3 DNA: TGTGCCAGCAGCCTACAGGGTACGGTGACCGGGGAGCTGTTTTTT

V gene: TRBV7-2
J gene: TRBJ1-5
clone size: -
D gene: -
CDR3 protein: CASSLQGLGSNQPQHF
CDR3 DNA: TGTGCCAGCAGCTTACAGGGGCTAGGGAGCAATCAGCCCCAGCATTTT

V gene: TRBV6-2/TRBV6-3
J gene: TRBJ1-1
clone size: -
D gene: -
CDR3 protein: CASSYDHQLNTEAFF
CDR3 DNA: TGTGCCAGCAGTTACGATCATCAGTTGAACACTGAAGCTTTCTTT

V gene: TRBV9
J gene: TRBJ1-4
clone size: -
D gene: TRBD1
CDR3 protein: CASSVGGTGNEKLFF
CDR3 DNA: TGTGCCAGCAGCGTAGGAGGGACAGGGAATGAAAAACTGTTTTTT

V gene: TRBV27
J gene: TRBJ1-2
clone size: -
D gene: -
CDR3 protein: CASSLSREAGGYTF
CDR3 DNA: TGTGCCAGCAGTTTATCCCGAGAGGCTGGTGGCTACACCTTC

V gene: TRBV5-3
J gene: TRBJ2-7
clone size: few
D gene: TRBD1
CDR3 protein: CARSLFPRTDRAITDPYEQYF
CDR3 DNA: TGTGCCAGAAGCTTGTTCCCTCGTACGGACAGGGCCATTACGGATCCCTACGAGCAGTACTTC

V gene: TRBV5-1
J gene: TRBJ1-1
clone size: -
D gene: -
CDR3 protein: CASSPDLRGTEAFF
CDR3 DNA: TGCGCCAGCAGTCCGGACCTCCGGGGCACTGAAGCTTTCTTT

V gene: TRBV7-2
J gene: TRBJ1-2
clone size: -
D gene: -
CDR3 protein: CASSLGSEGWYGYTF
CDR3 DNA: TGTGCCAGCAGCTTGGGGTCGGAGGGATGGTATGGCTACACCTTC

V gene: TRBV3-1/TRBV3-2
J gene: TRBJ1-1
clone size: -
D gene: TRBD1
CDR3 protein: CASSATGQGLYTEAFF
CDR3 DNA: TGTGCCAGCAGCGCAACTGGACAGGGGTTATACACTGAAGCTTTCTTT

V gene: TRBV5-4
J gene: TRBJ1-1
clone size: -
D gene: -
CDR3 protein: CASSLAKFGNTEAFF
CDR3 DNA: TGTGCCAGCAGCTTGGCTAAATTCGGGAACACTGAAGCTTTCTTT

V gene: TRBV4-1
J gene: TRBJ2-7
clone size: -
D gene: TRBD1
CDR3 protein: CASSQVSGQSREQYF
CDR3 DNA: TGCGCCAGCAGCCAAGTTTCGGGACAGTCTCGCGAGCAGTACTTC

V gene: TRBV19
J gene: TRBJ1-5
clone size: -
D gene: -
CDR3 protein: CASSPRPGDEDNQPQHF
CDR3 DNA: TGTGCCAGTAGTCCCCGCCCGGGGGATGAAGACAATCAGCCCCAGCATTTT

V gene: TRBV7-2
J gene: TRBJ2-7
clone size: few
D gene: -
CDR3 protein: CASSLAGYREQYF
CDR3 DNA: TGTGCCAGCAGCTTAGCGGGCTACCGCGAGCAGTACTTC

V gene: TRBV10-3
J gene: TRBJ2-6
clone size: -
D gene: TRBD1
CDR3 protein: CAIKGRGLSGANVLTF
CDR3 DNA: TGTGCCATCAAGGGCAGGGGGCTCTCTGGGGCCAACGTCCTGACTTTC

V gene: TRBV6-1
J gene: TRBJ1-6
clone size: -
D gene: TRBD1
CDR3 protein: CASSVHGQGESYNSPLHF
CDR3 DNA: TGTGCCAGCAGTGTTCACGGACAGGGGGAATCCTATAATTCACCCCTCCACTTT

V gene: TRBV7-2
J gene: TRBJ1-2
clone size: few
D gene: TRBD1
CDR3 protein: CASSLSDREGYTF
CDR3 DNA: TGTGCCAGCAGCTTAAGCGACAGGGAAGGCTACACCTTC

V gene: TRBV19
J gene: TRBJ2-3
clone size: -
D gene: TRBD2
CDR3 protein: CASSVSGGLTDTQYF
CDR3 DNA: TGTGCCAGTAGTGTTAGCGGGGGACTCACAGATACGCAGTATTTT

V gene: TRBV5-6
J gene: TRBJ2-1
clone size: -
D gene: TRBD1
CDR3 protein: CASSLGTGVFSEQFF
CDR3 DNA: TGTGCCAGCAGCTTGGGGACAGGGGTGTTCAGTGAGCAGTTCTTC

V gene: TRBV11-2
J gene: TRBJ2-2
clone size: -
D gene: -
CDR3 protein: CASSLGGVGGELFF
CDR3 DNA: TGTGCCAGCAGCTTAGGGGGGGTTGGAGGGGAGCTGTTTTTT

V gene: TRBV5-4
J gene: TRBJ2-5
clone size: -
D gene: -
CDR3 protein: CASSFRGAQETQYF
CDR3 DNA: TGTGCCAGCAGCTTCAGGGGGGCGCAAGAGACCCAGTACTTC

V gene: TRBV5-1
J gene: TRBJ2-5
clone size: -
D gene: -
CDR3 protein: CASSLGGMGETQYF
CDR3 DNA: TGCGCCAGCAGCTTGGGGGGAATGGGGGAGACCCAGTACTTC

V gene: TRBV6-6
J gene: TRBJ2-7
clone size: -
D gene: TRBD2
CDR3 protein: CASIQSASGSYEQYF
CDR3 DNA: TGTGCCAGCATTCAGTCGGCCAGCGGGAGCTACGAGCAGTACTTC